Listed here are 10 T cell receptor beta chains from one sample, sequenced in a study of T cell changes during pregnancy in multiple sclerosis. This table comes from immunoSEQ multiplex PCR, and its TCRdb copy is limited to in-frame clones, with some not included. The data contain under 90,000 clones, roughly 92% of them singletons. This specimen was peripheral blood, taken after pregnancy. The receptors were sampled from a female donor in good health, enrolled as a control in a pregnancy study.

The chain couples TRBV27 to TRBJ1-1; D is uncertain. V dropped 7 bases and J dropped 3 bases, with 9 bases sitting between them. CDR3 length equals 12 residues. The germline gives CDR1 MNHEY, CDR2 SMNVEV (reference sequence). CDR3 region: CASMGGYTEAFF. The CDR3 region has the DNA TGTGCCAGCATGGGAGGGTACACTGAAGCTTTCTTT.

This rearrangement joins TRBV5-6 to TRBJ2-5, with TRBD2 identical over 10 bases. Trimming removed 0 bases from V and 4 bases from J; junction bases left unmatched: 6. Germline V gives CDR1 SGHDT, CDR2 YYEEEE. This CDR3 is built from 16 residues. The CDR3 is CASSLEGLANRETQYF. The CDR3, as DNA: TGTGCCAGCAGCTTGGAGGGACTAGCGAATAGAGAGACCCAGTACTTC.

The CDR3 coding sequence is TGTGCCAGCAGCTATATAGTGAGCTCCTACAATGAGCAGTTCTTC. This gives the protein CASSYIVSSYNEQFF. This chain uses TRBV28 with TRBJ2-1; D unresolved. The CDR3 is made up of 15 amino acids. The V gene lost 6 bases and the J gene lost 0 bases, with 12 bases spanning the gap. Germline assignment: CDR1 MDHEN and CDR2 SYDVKM.

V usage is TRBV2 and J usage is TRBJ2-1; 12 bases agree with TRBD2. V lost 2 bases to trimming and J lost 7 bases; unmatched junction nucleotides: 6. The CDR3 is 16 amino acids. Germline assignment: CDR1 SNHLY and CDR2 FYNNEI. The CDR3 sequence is CASSEMLAGGPNEQFF. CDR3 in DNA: TGTGCCAGCAGTGAAATGCTAGCGGGAGGGCCAAATGAGCAGTTCTTC.

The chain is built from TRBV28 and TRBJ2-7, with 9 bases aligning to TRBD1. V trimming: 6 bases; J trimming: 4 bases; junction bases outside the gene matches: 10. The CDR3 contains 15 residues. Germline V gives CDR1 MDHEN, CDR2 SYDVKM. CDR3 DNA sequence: TGTGCCAGCAGCGTTGAGGGGACAGGGCTTTACGAGCAGTACTTC. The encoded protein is CASSVEGTGLYEQYF.

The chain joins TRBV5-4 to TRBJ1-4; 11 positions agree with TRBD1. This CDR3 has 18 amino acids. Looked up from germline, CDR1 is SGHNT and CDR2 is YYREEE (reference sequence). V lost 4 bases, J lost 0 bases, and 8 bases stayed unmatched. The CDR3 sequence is CASSPKPGQGATNEKLFF. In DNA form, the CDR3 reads TGTGCCAGCAGCCCGAAGCCGGGACAGGGGGCAACTAATGAAAAACTGTTTTTT.

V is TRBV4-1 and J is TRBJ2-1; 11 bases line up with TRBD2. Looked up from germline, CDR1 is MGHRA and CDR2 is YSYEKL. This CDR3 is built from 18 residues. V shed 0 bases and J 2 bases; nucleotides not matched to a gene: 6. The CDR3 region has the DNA TGCGCCAGCAGCCAAGATGTTAGCGGGGGGGCCGCCTACAATGAGCAGTTCTTC. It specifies CASSQDVSGGAAYNEQFF.

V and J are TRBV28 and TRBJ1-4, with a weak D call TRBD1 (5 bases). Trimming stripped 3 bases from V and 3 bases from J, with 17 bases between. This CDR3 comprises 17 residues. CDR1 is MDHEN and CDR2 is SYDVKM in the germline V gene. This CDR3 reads CASSFMGEGTPNEKLFF. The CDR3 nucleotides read TGTGCCAGCAGTTTTATGGGGGAGGGTACGCCTAATGAAAAACTGTTTTTT.

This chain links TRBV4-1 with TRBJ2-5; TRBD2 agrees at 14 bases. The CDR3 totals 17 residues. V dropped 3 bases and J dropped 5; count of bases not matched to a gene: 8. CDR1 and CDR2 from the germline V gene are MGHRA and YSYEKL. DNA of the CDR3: TGCGCCAGCAGCCACGGACTAGCGGGGGGAGCGGGGGAGACCCAGTACTTC. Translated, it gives CASSHGLAGGAGETQYF.

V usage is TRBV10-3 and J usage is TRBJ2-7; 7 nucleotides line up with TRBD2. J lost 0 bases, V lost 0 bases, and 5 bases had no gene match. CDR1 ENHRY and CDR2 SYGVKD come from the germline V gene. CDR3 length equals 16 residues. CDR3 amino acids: CAISESGGGSSYEQYF. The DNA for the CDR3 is TGTGCCATCAGTGAGTCGGGCGGGGGAAGCTCCTACGAGCAGTACTTC.